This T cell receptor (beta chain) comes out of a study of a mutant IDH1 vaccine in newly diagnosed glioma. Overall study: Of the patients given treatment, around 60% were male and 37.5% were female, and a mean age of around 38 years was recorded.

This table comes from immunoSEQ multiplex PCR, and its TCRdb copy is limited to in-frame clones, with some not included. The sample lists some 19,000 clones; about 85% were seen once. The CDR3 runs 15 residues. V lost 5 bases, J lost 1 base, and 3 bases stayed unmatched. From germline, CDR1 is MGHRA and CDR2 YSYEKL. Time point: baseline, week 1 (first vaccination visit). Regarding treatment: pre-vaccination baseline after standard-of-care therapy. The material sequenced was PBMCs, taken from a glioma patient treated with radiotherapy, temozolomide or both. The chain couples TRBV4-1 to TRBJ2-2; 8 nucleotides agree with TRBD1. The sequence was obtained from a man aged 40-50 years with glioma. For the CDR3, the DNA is TGCGCCAGCAGCGACAGGGGACTGAACACCGGGGAGCTGTTTTTT. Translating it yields CASSDRGLNTGELFF.